The 2 T cell receptor beta chains listed next were all sequenced from one sample in a study of cytomegalovirus exposure and HLA in healthy donors. 60 Vbeta and 13 Jbeta primers were used in PCR. TCRdb's table, derived via immunoSEQ multiplex PCR, lists solely in-frame clones and lacks some. Of 95,000 to 150,000 clones in the sample, around 66% are singletons; the top ten hold about 8.1%. The sample comprised PBMCs. These receptor sequences come from a woman in her thirties or forties in good health and CMV-seropositive.

The V gene is TRBV7-3, the J gene TRBJ2-3; D is uncertain. The germline V gene encodes CDR1 SGHTA and CDR2 FQGTGA. This CDR3 is built from 11 residues. Trimming left V 4 bases short and J 6 bases short, with 5 bases between. DNA of the CDR3: TGTGCCAGCAGCTCCCTCGATACGCAGTATTTT. Protein product: CASSSLDTQYF.

The chain combines TRBV5-1 with TRBJ1-4, with a possible D match to TRBD1 (6 bases). V lost 1 base and J 8 bases, leaving 12 bases between the germline ends. CDR1 is SGHRS and CDR2 is YFSETQ in the germline V gene. This CDR3 is 14 amino acids long. The DNA of the CDR3 is TGCGCCAGCAGCTTGAGGGGGGGGGACGAAAAACTGTTTTTT. Amino acids: CASSLRGGDEKLFF.